This TCR beta chain was identified during a study of vaccination and CD4 T cells after COVID-19. For the study at large: Post-vaccination samples were procured at a median of approximately 72 days following dose two (range 14 to 241). Study observations and caveats: Within the convalescent patients, spike mono-reactivity was found in 304 of 307 vaccine-specific clones.

The Oncomine TCR Beta short-read assay was applied to DNA of cultured CD4+ T cells. TCRdb independently ran MiXCR on the PCR reads; one entry per CDR3 protein. The sample gives 25,000 to 30,000 distinct CDR3 sequences, around 60% of which show up once; about 15% is in the top ten. Sample treatment: 10-day PBMC culture with coronavirus spike peptide pools or control peptides (ViraFEST assay). Of note for this clonotype: The antigen is undetermined.

The sequenced sample was CD4+ T cells from blood, cultured in vitro, obtained after SARS-CoV-2 vaccination. This clonotype originated in a human donor who received a COVID-19 vaccine.

The CDR3 DNA is TGTGCCAGCAGTGAGCTCCTACGTTCTGGAAACACCATATATTTT. It codes for CASSELLRSGNTIYF. This rearrangement joins TRBV2 to TRBJ1-3; no reliable D call. Trimming removed 3 bases at V and 1 base at J, with 10 bases between. CDR3 length equals 15 residues. CDR1 is SNHLY and CDR2 is FYNNEI in the germline V gene.